A single sample is the source of the 28 T cell receptor beta chains below, sequenced in a study of identical twins. TCRdb fed the 5' RACE reads into MiXCR, producing one record per CDR3 protein. The table records 250,000 or so distinct CDR3 sequences, roughly 7% of them present only once. The sample was also linked to a second study, of yellow fever vaccine responses in identical twins.

The sequenced material came from memory (CD45RO+) T cells sorted from blood. These receptors came from a woman between 18 and 29 years old in good health.

The CDR3 loop reads CASSSPGYSNQPQHF. As DNA, the CDR3 is TGTGCCAGCAGTTCACCAGGGTATAGCAATCAGCCCCAGCATTTT. The J gene is TRBJ1-5, the V gene TRBV28; D possibly corresponds to TRBD1 (5 bases). The V gene lost 4 bases and the J gene lost 0 bases, with 10 bases spanning the gap. This CDR3 is built from 15 residues. Germline values: CDR1 MDHEN, CDR2 SYDVKM.

The J gene is TRBJ2-1, the V gene TRBV13, with 9 bases that match TRBD1. J was trimmed by 5 bases and V by 4 bases; bases with no gene match: 18. The CDR3 loop spans 19 amino acids. Germline loops: CDR1 PRHDT, CDR2 FYEKMQ (reference sequence). The DNA of the CDR3 is TGTGCCAGCAGCTCAGGGGGGACAGGGAAGGGACAGTTCAACAATGAGCAGTTCTTC. This gives the protein CASSSGGTGKGQFNNEQFF.

The CDR3 sequence: CSARGSRGSPTDTQYF. As DNA, the CDR3 is TGCAGTGCTAGAGGTTCTAGGGGGAGTCCCACAGATACGCAGTATTTT. The chain employs TRBV20-1 and TRBJ2-3; weak D call: TRBD1 (6 bases). Germline CDR1 reads DFQATT; CDR2 reads SNEGSKA (reference sequence). Between the trimmed V and J ends, which lost 1 base and 2 bases, there was a span of 16 bases. The CDR3 runs 16 residues.

In nucleotides, the CDR3 is TGCAGCGTTATACAGGGACCTCCTAGCACAGATACGCAGTATTTT. Its protein product is CSVIQGPPSTDTQYF. The chain uses TRBV29-1 and TRBJ2-3, with D tentatively TRBD1 (6 bases). V was shortened by 5 bases and J by 0 bases, with 15 bases between the two germline ends. Germline loops: CDR1 SQVTM, CDR2 ANQGSEA. The CDR3 has 15 amino acids.

The chain links TRBV6-4 to TRBJ1-1; D remains unclear. CDR1 is MRHNA, CDR2 SNTAGT, per germline. V lost 2 bases and J 5 bases, leaving 12 bases between the germline ends. This CDR3 spans 14 amino acids. This CDR3 reads CASSDDGDGTEAFF. CDR3 DNA: TGTGCCAGCAGTGACGATGGGGATGGGACTGAAGCTTTCTTT.

This clonotype was detected ten times or more. The chain links TRBV7-9 to TRBJ2-5, with unresolved D. The CDR3 loop spans 15 amino acids. The ends were cut back, 2 bases at V and 2 bases at J, with 12 bases in the middle. Germline-derived CDR1 and CDR2 are SEHNR and FQNEAQ (reference sequence). CDR3 sequence (DNA): TGTGCCAGCAGCTTAACCGAGACACAACAAGAGACCCAGTACTTC. Translation gives CASSLTETQQETQYF.

This clonotype has at least ten counts. The chain carries TRBV27 and TRBJ2-1, with a weak D call TRBD1 (6 bases). V was shortened by 6 bases and J by 4 bases, with 22 bases between the two germline ends. There are 17 residues in the CDR3. Germline CDR1 is MNHEY and CDR2 is SMNVEV (reference sequence). CDR3: CASSPWATGDIYNEQFF. For the CDR3, the DNA is TGTGCCAGCAGCCCTTGGGCGACAGGAGACATTTACAATGAGCAGTTCTTC.

This clonotype was observed at least ten times. This chain joins TRBV7-9 and TRBJ2-5, with D unclear. The V end was cut by 5 bases, the J end by 4 bases, with 17 bases between. Germline CDR1 reads SEHNR; CDR2 reads FQNEAQ (reference sequence). This CDR3 is 15 amino acids long. This CDR3 is CASSGIPPFGETQYF. The CDR3 DNA reads TGTGCCAGCAGCGGGATACCCCCTTTCGGAGAGACCCAGTACTTC.

J is TRBJ1-1 and V is TRBV28; D may be TRBD1 (5 bases). Looked up from germline, CDR1 is MDHEN and CDR2 is SYDVKM. Trimming cost V 8 bases and J 1 base, with 23 bases left between them. CDR3 length: 17 residues. CDR3 sequence (DNA): TGTGCCAGCCAAGTTTATGGGGACTCCAAGGCGAACACTGAAGCTTTCTTT. Its protein product is CASQVYGDSKANTEAFF.

The chain combines TRBV5-6 with TRBJ1-5; D is perhaps TRBD1 (5 bases). The CDR3 extends over 16 amino acids. Germline CDR1 and CDR2: SGHDT and YYEEEE. V lost 0 bases to trimming and J lost 0 bases, with 10 bases between them. DNA for the CDR3: TGTGCCAGCAGCTTGGGGGGCATTCCTAGCAATCAGCCCCAGCATTTT. Translating gives CASSLGGIPSNQPQHF. Full variable domain (remainder filled in from reference TRBV5-6 and TRBJ1-5): DAGVTQSPTHLIKTRGQQVTLRCSPKSGHDTVSWYQQALGQGPQFIFQYYEEEERQRGNFPDRFSGHQFPNYSSELNVNALLLGDSALYLCASSLGGIPSNQPQHFGDGTRLSIL.

This clonotype appeared many times. The chain has TRBV5-1 and TRBJ1-3, with a tentative D call TRBD1 (6 bases). Germline-derived CDR1 and CDR2 are SGHRS and YFSETQ. Trimming left V 1 base short and J 3 bases short, with 14 bases between. The CDR3 has 16 amino acids. This CDR3 is CASSLLGTRNGNTIYF. The CDR3 coding sequence is TGCGCCAGCAGCTTGCTGGGGACAAGGAATGGAAACACCATATATTTT.

This clonotype was seen a few times. V gene TRBV11-2 combines with J gene TRBJ1-2; no reliable D call. Looked up from germline, CDR1 is SGHAT and CDR2 is FQNNGV. The CDR3 length is 13 residues. The V end was cut by 3 bases, the J end by 5 bases, with 10 bases between. CDR3 nucleotide sequence: TGTGCCAGCAGCTTTGAATGGGAATATGGCTACACCTTC. Amino acids: CASSFEWEYGYTF. The full variable domain, rest sourced from reference TRBV11-2 and TRBJ1-2, is EAGVAQSPRYKIIEKRQSVAFWCNPISGHATLYWYQQILGQGPKLLIQFQNNGVVDDSQLPKDRFSAERLKGVDSTLKIQPAKLEDSAVYLCASSFEWEYGYTFGSGTRLTVV.

This clonotype appeared a few times. The chain joins TRBV2 to TRBJ1-1; 9 positions match TRBD1. The germline CDR1 and CDR2 sequences are SNHLY and FYNNEI. Unmatched junction bases numbered 0, after V lost 6 bases and J lost 4 bases. The CDR3 has 12 amino acids. The CDR3 coding sequence is TGTGCCAGCAGGGACAGGGGCACTGAAGCTTTCTTT. Translated: CASRDRGTEAFF.

The rearrangement uses TRBV12-3 or TRBV12-4 and TRBJ2-4; 10 nucleotides align to TRBD1. The CDR3 is 17 residues long. Trimming took 5 bases from V and 3 from J; bases not matched to a gene: 10. The CDR3 bases are TGTGCCAGCAGTCGGACGACAGGGGGCTTCGGCAAAAACATTCAGTACTTC. Translation: CASSRTTGGFGKNIQYF.

This sequence joins TRBV29-1 and TRBJ2-5, with D perhaps TRBD2 (7 bases). V lost 5 bases and J lost 5, with 15 bases in between. The CDR3 is 13 residues long. CDR1 SQVTM and CDR2 ANQGSEA come from the germline V gene. The CDR3 DNA is TGCAGCGTTCGAGGGGGGGCCGGGGAGACCCAGTACTTC. It translates to CSVRGGAGETQYF.

This clonotype was found many times. This chain uses TRBV20-1 with TRBJ2-2, with D perhaps TRBD2 (5 bases). Germline V gene sequence: CDR1 DFQATT, CDR2 SNEGSKA (reference sequence). This CDR3 is 15 amino acids long. V was shortened by 0 bases and J by 8 bases, with 16 bases between the two germline ends. As DNA, the CDR3 is TGCAGTGCTAGAGATGGACTCGAAGCAGGAGGGGAGCTGTTTTTT. It specifies CSARDGLEAGGELFF.

This clonotype has only a few counts. This chain joins TRBV20-1 and TRBJ2-3; possibly TRBD1 or TRBD2 for D (5 bases each). CDR3 size: 14 residues. Germline CDR1 reads DFQATT; CDR2 reads SNEGSKA (reference sequence). The V end lost 0 bases, the J end lost 6 bases, and 13 bases lay between the germline ends. CDR3: CSARDWDQTDTQYF. For the CDR3, the DNA is TGCAGTGCTAGAGATTGGGACCAAACCGATACGCAGTATTTT.

V is TRBV2 and J is TRBJ1-6, with a possible D match to TRBD1 (5 bases). The CDR3 has 15 amino acids. The V gene lost 5 bases and the J gene lost 4 bases, with 12 bases spanning the gap. Germline V gene data show CDR1 as SNHLY and CDR2 as FYNNEI. As DNA, the CDR3 is TGTGCCAGCAGTCCCGGACACACTTATAATTCACCCCTCCACTTT. Protein sequence: CASSPGHTYNSPLHF.

The rearrangement links TRBV25-1 to TRBJ2-1, with 13 bases identical to TRBD2. This CDR3 has 16 residues. The trim removed 5 bases at V and 5 bases at J, leaving 6 bases unmatched. The germline V gene has CDR1 MGHDK and CDR2 SYGVNS. CDR3 sequence: CASSPRGTSGNNEQFF. The CDR3 nucleotides are TGTGCCAGCAGTCCGCGAGGGACTAGCGGGAACAATGAGCAGTTCTTC. The whole variable domain, filled in from reference TRBV25-1 and TRBJ2-1, reads EADIYQTPRYLVIGTGKKITLECSQTMGHDKMYWYQQDPGMELHLIHYSYGVNSTEKGDLSSESTVSRIRTEHFPLTLESARPSHTSQYLCASSPRGTSGNNEQFFGPGTRLTVL.

Only a few counts were recorded for this clonotype. The chain combines TRBV5-1 with TRBJ1-4, with TRBD1 matching over 7 bases. Per germline, CDR1 SGHRS and CDR2 YFSETQ. CDR3 length equals 16 residues. The J segment lost 5 bases and the V segment lost 3 bases, leaving 10 bases of the junction unmatched. The DNA of the CDR3 is TGCGCCAGCAGCTGGTCGGGACAGACAGAGAATGAAAAACTGTTTTTT. Residues: CASSWSGQTENEKLFF.

This clonotype has at least ten counts. The chain has TRBV5-1 and TRBJ2-7, with D possibly being TRBD1 (5 bases). Germline CDR1 SGHRS, CDR2 YFSETQ. The CDR3 has 13 residues. The V gene lost 0 bases and the J gene lost 5 bases, with 9 bases spanning the gap. CDR3 protein: CASSLGGRDEQYF. CDR3 DNA sequence: TGCGCCAGCAGCTTGGGGGGCCGTGACGAGCAGTACTTC.

This rearrangement joins TRBV4-2 to TRBJ2-1; maybe TRBD2 (5 bases). The CDR3 is 17 residues long. Germline assignment: CDR1 LGHNA and CDR2 YNFKEQ. The V end was cut by 0 bases, the J end by 0 bases, with 12 bases between. CDR3 DNA: TGTGCCAGCAGCCAAGATCTGACGGGGAGCTCCTACAATGAGCAGTTCTTC. Its protein product is CASSQDLTGSSYNEQFF.

DNA of the CDR3: TGTGCCAGTAGAAGCCCTAGCTCCTACGAGCAGTACTTC. Translating gives CASRSPSSYEQYF. This chain links TRBV19 with TRBJ2-7, with D unclear. Trimming cost V 6 bases and J 0 bases, with 9 bases left between them. From germline, CDR1 is LNHDA and CDR2 SQIVND (reference sequence). This CDR3 is 13 amino acids long.

This sequence joins TRBV5-1 and TRBJ2-3; 9 nucleotides line up with TRBD1. The CDR3 covers 13 residues. V gave up 5 bases and J gave up 5 bases; unmatched junction bases: 3. Germline-derived CDR1 and CDR2 are SGHRS and YFSETQ. Here the CDR3 reads CASRQGAEDTQYF. The CDR3 coding sequence is TGCGCCAGCAGACAGGGGGCTGAAGATACGCAGTATTTT.

This clonotype showed up many times. J is TRBJ1-2 and V is TRBV6-1; 10 bases are shared with TRBD1. The V gene's germline CDR1 is MNHNS and CDR2 SASEGT. V dropped 11 bases and J dropped 6; count of bases not matched to a gene: 9. The CDR3 length is 13 residues. This chain's CDR3 is CAAGTGEVDGYTF. As DNA, the CDR3 is TGTGCCGCGGGGACAGGGGAAGTGGATGGCTACACCTTC.

The V call is TRBV25-1, the J call TRBJ2-3; TRBD2 matches 8 bases. Unmatched junction bases numbered 8, after V lost 4 bases and J lost 5 bases. This CDR3 comprises 15 residues. Germline V lookup: CDR1 MGHDK, CDR2 SYGVNS. For the CDR3, the DNA is TGTGCCAGCAGTGGGACGGGAGGGCCCGGAGATACGCAGTATTTT. Its translation is CASSGTGGPGDTQYF.

This clonotype was observed many times. The chain is built from TRBV4-1 and TRBJ2-3; the match to TRBD2 covers 8 bases. Germline CDR1 is MGHRA and CDR2 is YSYEKL. Trimming at V came to 9 bases and at J to 1 base, leaving 30 bases not matched to a gene. There are 22 residues in the CDR3. CDR3 residues: CASTGPGGTRGAGAPGTDTQYF. In nucleotides, the CDR3 is TGCGCCAGTACCGGGCCGGGGGGGACCCGAGGGGCGGGAGCCCCCGGCACAGATACGCAGTATTTT.

The chain recombines TRBV20-1 with TRBJ1-2, with 11 bases aligning to TRBD1. The germline gives CDR1 DFQATT, CDR2 SNEGSKA (reference sequence). Losses at the gene ends were 3 bases for V and 5 bases for J; bases not matched to a gene: 8. The CDR3 loop spans 15 amino acids. The CDR3 reads CSASPRTGGFYGYTF. In nucleotides, the CDR3 is TGCAGTGCTAGTCCACGGACAGGGGGCTTTTATGGCTACACCTTC.